Below are 27 T cell receptor beta chains sequenced from a single sample in a study of blood T cell repertoires in COVID-19. Sequencing was performed with immunoSEQ multiplex PCR; in TCRdb, only in-frame clones are kept and a portion is missing. The data hold some 140,000 clones, with around 80% observed a single time. The sequenced sample was peripheral blood. The receptor source for this set is a man in his 60s with acute or convalescent COVID-19.

The V call is TRBV5-4, the J call TRBJ1-4, with D tentatively TRBD1 (6 bases). CDR1 SGHNT and CDR2 YYREEE come from the germline V gene (reference sequence). The germline V and J ends were trimmed by 4 bases and 8 bases, with 21 bases remaining between them. The CDR3 consists of 16 residues. Here the CDR3 DNA reads TGTGCCAGCAGCGTTGGGACACCCAGCATACTCGAAAAACTGTTTTTT. Its protein product is CASSVGTPSILEKLFF.

The chain is built from TRBV24-1 and TRBJ2-7; 8 bases align to TRBD1. Germline CDR1 KGHDR, CDR2 SFDVKD. This CDR3 has 14 residues. V gave up 6 bases and J gave up 2 bases; unmatched junction bases: 5. CDR3 loop: CATSPGQAPYEQYF. The CDR3 DNA sequence: TGTGCCACCAGTCCGGGACAGGCTCCCTACGAGCAGTACTTC.

The chain has TRBV6-4 and TRBJ2-1; D possibly corresponds to TRBD2 (6 bases). From germline, CDR1 is MRHNA and CDR2 SNTAGT. Trimming pared 0 bases from V and 6 bases from J, leaving 12 bases between. The CDR3 sequence is 15 residues long. The chain's CDR3 is CASSDSILASNEQFF. The CDR3 DNA follows: TGTGCCAGCAGTGACTCGATCCTAGCGAGCAATGAGCAGTTCTTC.

The table lists this clone with a count of one. CDR3 in amino acids: CATSRDQGTNQPQHF. Written as DNA, the CDR3 is TGTGCCACCAGCCGCGACCAGGGCACGAATCAGCCCCAGCATTTT. This sequence joins TRBV15 and TRBJ1-5; possibly TRBD1 for D (5 bases). The V gene lost 5 bases and the J gene lost 4 bases, with 15 bases spanning the gap. Germline CDR1 and CDR2: LNHNV and YYDKDF (reference sequence). This CDR3 is built from 15 residues.

The chain joins TRBV4-2 to TRBJ2-1, with 9 bases aligning to TRBD2. The J segment lost 4 bases and the V segment lost 1 base, leaving 5 bases of the junction unmatched. This CDR3 contains 16 residues. From germline, CDR1 is LGHNA and CDR2 YNFKEQ. This chain's CDR3 is CASSQVALAGYNEQFF. The CDR3 DNA follows: TGTGCCAGCAGCCAAGTCGCACTAGCGGGTTACAATGAGCAGTTCTTC.

The chain uses TRBV6-5 and TRBJ2-7; 11 bases are a match to TRBD1. The CDR3 is 13 amino acids. Trimming at V came to 8 bases and at J to 4 bases, leaving 4 bases not matched to a gene. Germline V lookup: CDR1 MNHEY, CDR2 SVGAGI. The CDR3 sequence: CASGGQGVYEQYF. The CDR3 nucleotides read TGTGCCAGCGGGGGACAGGGGGTTTACGAGCAGTACTTC.

This clone occurred a few times. The chain recombines TRBV7-9 with TRBJ1-1; 10 positions match TRBD1. J gave up 6 bases and V 3 bases, and 4 bases lay outside the gene matches. Germline V gives CDR1 SEHNR, CDR2 FQNEAQ (reference sequence). This CDR3 is 14 amino acids long. The DNA of the CDR3 is TGTGCCAGCAGCTTGACAGGGGGCTTATCTGAAGCTTTCTTT. This codes for CASSLTGGLSEAFF. The whole variable domain, filled in from reference TRBV7-9 and TRBJ1-1, reads DTGVSQNPRHKITKRGQNVTFRCDPISEHNRLYWYRQTLGQGPEFLTYFQNEAQLEKSRLLSDRFSAERPKGSFSTLEIQRTEQGDSAMYLCASSLTGGLSEAFFGQGTRLTVV.

V and J are TRBV28 and TRBJ2-7; a weak D match, TRBD2 (6 bases). The CDR3 has 13 amino acids. V was trimmed by 11 bases and J by 10 bases, leaving 24 bases between them. Germline-derived CDR1 and CDR2 are MDHEN and SYDVKM. In DNA, the CDR3 is TGTGCCCTCGGGAGTTTAACAGGCCTCCGACAGTACTTC. This gives the protein CALGSLTGLRQYF. The full variable domain, its missing parts supplied by reference TRBV28 and TRBJ2-7, is DVKVTQSSRYLVKRTGEKVFLECVQDMDHENMFWYRQDPGLGLRLIYFSYDVKMKEKGDIPEGYSVSREKKERFSLILESASTNQTSMYLCALGSLTGLRQYFGPGTRLTVT.

This clone was observed once. V is TRBV28 and J is TRBJ1-2, with TRBD1 matching 10 bases. This CDR3 contains 12 residues. The J segment lost 5 bases and the V segment lost 11 bases, leaving 5 bases of the junction unmatched. Per the germline V gene, CDR1 is MDHEN and CDR2 is SYDVKM. CDR3 in amino acids: CAARTGGYGYTF. The DNA for the CDR3 is TGTGCCGCTCGGACAGGGGGATATGGCTACACCTTC.

This chain joins TRBV20-1 and TRBJ1-2; D gene uncertain. The CDR3 is 11 residues long. Trimming removed 5 bases from V and 6 bases from J, with 10 bases in between. Per the germline V gene, CDR1 is DFQATT and CDR2 is SNEGSKA (reference sequence). The CDR3 spells CSASPFDGYTF. The CDR3 DNA is TGCAGTGCTTCCCCGTTCGATGGCTACACCTTC.

This clone has more than one count but fewer than ten. V usage is TRBV28 and J usage is TRBJ1-1, with a possible D match to TRBD1 (5 bases). Trimming pared 5 bases from V and 0 bases from J, leaving 13 bases between. Germline CDR1 is MDHEN and CDR2 is SYDVKM. This CDR3 has 15 amino acids. CDR3 residues: CASSPLTDMNTEAFF. In DNA, the CDR3 is TGTGCCAGCAGTCCCCTGACAGACATGAACACTGAAGCTTTCTTT.

The V gene is TRBV19, the J gene TRBJ2-5, with 8 bases fitting TRBD1. Trimming took 4 bases from V and 3 from J; bases not matched to a gene: 10. Germline-derived CDR1 and CDR2 are LNHDA and SQIVND (reference sequence). The CDR3 loop spans 16 amino acids. The CDR3 protein is CASSTGTGQVKETQYF. For the CDR3, the DNA is TGTGCCAGTAGTACGGGGACAGGACAGGTCAAAGAGACCCAGTACTTC.

The CDR3 nucleotides are TGTGCCAGCAGTCCTCTGGGCCGAGATAATTCACCCCTCCACTTT. It codes for CASSPLGRDNSPLHF. The chain employs TRBV28 and TRBJ1-6; the D is unclear. Germline-derived CDR1 and CDR2 are MDHEN and SYDVKM. This CDR3 is 15 amino acids long. The V end lost 5 bases, the J end lost 5 bases, and 13 bases lay between the germline ends. Full variable domain (rest looked up from reference TRBV28 and TRBJ1-6): DVKVTQSSRYLVKRTGEKVFLECVQDMDHENMFWYRQDPGLGLRLIYFSYDVKMKEKGDIPEGYSVSREKKERFSLILESASTNQTSMYLCASSPLGRDNSPLHFGNGTRLTVT.

The chain combines TRBV29-1 with TRBJ2-1; 8 positions agree with TRBD1. This CDR3 comprises 13 residues. Germline assignment: CDR1 SQVTM and CDR2 ANQGSEA. CDR3 bases: TGCAGTTTTCAGGGGGCTAGGTACAATGAGCAGTTCTTC. It specifies CSFQGARYNEQFF.

The chain links TRBV19 to TRBJ2-3; 16 bases line up with TRBD2. Germline V CDR1 and CDR2: LNHDA, SQIVND (reference sequence). Unmatched junction bases numbered 8, after V lost 3 bases and J lost 2 bases. The CDR3 has 19 amino acids. CDR3 in DNA: TGTGCCAGTAGTATCCGGGGGACTAGCGGGAGGGCCTTCACAGATACGCAGTATTTT. This codes for CASSIRGTSGRAFTDTQYF.

V and J are TRBV4-1 and TRBJ1-2; TRBD1 might be the D (6 bases). V was cut by 3 bases and J by 8 bases, with 22 bases left in between. Germline V gene sequence: CDR1 MGHRA, CDR2 YSYEKL. There are 16 residues in the CDR3. The CDR3: CASSHDLGGPSRGYTF. CDR3 DNA: TGCGCCAGCAGCCATGATCTAGGGGGTCCTAGTAGGGGCTACACCTTC.

This rearrangement joins TRBV14 to TRBJ2-1; D is ambiguous. The CDR3 is made up of 15 amino acids. Germline V CDR1 and CDR2: SGHDN, FVKESK. With 0 bases removed from V and 4 bases from J, the gap between germline ends came to 10 bases. The CDR3 nucleotides read TGTGCCAGCAGCCAAGATGTGGGCAGTTACAATGAGCAGTTCTTC. It yields the protein CASSQDVGSYNEQFF.

The CDR3 loop is CASSLALGGSYEQYF. CDR3 coding DNA: TGTGCCAGCAGCTTAGCGCTGGGGGGTTCCTACGAGCAGTACTTC. V and J are TRBV7-2 and TRBJ2-7, with TRBD2 as a possible D gene (6 bases). V was shortened by 0 bases and J by 1 base, with 10 bases between the two germline ends. Germline V lookup: CDR1 SGHTA, CDR2 FQGNSA. This CDR3 has 15 amino acids.

This clone came up once. The V and J genes are TRBV3-1 (or the pseudogene TRBV3-2) and TRBJ1-3; D possibly corresponds to TRBD1 (6 bases). With 1 base removed from V and 2 bases from J, the gap between germline ends came to 9 bases. From germline, CDR1 is LGHDT and CDR2 YNNKEL (reference sequence). CDR3 length equals 15 residues. The CDR3 bases are TGTGCCAGCAGCCAAGGCAGGGGTACTGGAAACACCATATATTTT. Translation gives CASSQGRGTGNTIYF.

The chain carries TRBV29-1 and TRBJ1-1; the D gene is possibly TRBD1 (5 bases). CDR1 is SQVTM, CDR2 ANQGSEA, per germline. V was shortened by 4 bases and J by 1 base, with 13 bases between the two germline ends. The CDR3 has 14 residues. The CDR3 is CSVAGTPANTEAFF. DNA of the CDR3: TGCAGCGTTGCGGGGACTCCCGCGAACACTGAAGCTTTCTTT. Complete variable domain (other parts from reference TRBV29-1 and TRBJ1-1): SAVISQKPSRDICQRGTSLTIQCQVDSQVTMMFWYRQQPGQSLTLIATANQGSEATYESGFVIDKFPISRPNLTFSTLTVSNMSPEDSSIYLCSVAGTPANTEAFFGQGTRLTVV.

This clone was counted only a few times. The DNA of the CDR3 is TGTGCCTGGAGTCGGACAGGGGTCAGTTCACCCCTCCACTTT. It translates to CAWSRTGVSSPLHF. The chain uses TRBV30 and TRBJ1-6; 9 bases map to TRBD1. The CDR3 covers 14 residues. The junction had 5 bases not matched to a gene; V was cut back by 2 bases and J by 9 bases. Germline values: CDR1 GTSNPN, CDR2 SVGIG (reference sequence).

The chain employs TRBV7-2 and TRBJ1-5; TRBD1 is a possible D gene (6 bases). Germline assignment: CDR1 SGHTA and CDR2 FQGNSA. Trimming removed 2 bases at V and 0 bases at J, with 8 bases between. The CDR3 is 15 amino acids. In DNA form, the CDR3 reads TGTGCCAGCAGCTTAAGGGGGATTAGCAATCAGCCCCAGCATTTT. This gives the protein CASSLRGISNQPQHF.

The chain links TRBV5-1 to TRBJ1-5; D is perhaps TRBD1 (5 bases). From germline, CDR1 is SGHRS and CDR2 YFSETQ. Trimming cost V 4 bases and J 3 bases, with 14 bases left between them. This CDR3 spans 15 amino acids. This chain's CDR3 is CASSPLGGTNQPQHF. The CDR3, as DNA: TGCGCCAGCAGCCCCCTGGGGGGGACCAATCAGCCCCAGCATTTT.

The chain carries TRBV19 and TRBJ1-1, with 7 bases fitting TRBD1. Trimming at V came to 6 bases and at J to 4 bases, leaving 8 bases not matched to a gene. Germline assignment: CDR1 LNHDA and CDR2 SQIVND (reference sequence). The CDR3 extends over 14 amino acids. The CDR3, as DNA: TGTGCCAGTAGCCTGACAGGGCCGGGCACTGAAGCTTTCTTT. Encoded protein: CASSLTGPGTEAFF.

This clone was seen a few times. The gene calls are TRBV14 and TRBJ2-5; D might be TRBD2 (5 bases). This CDR3 region has 15 residues. Germline CDR1 SGHDN, CDR2 FVKESK. Trimming stripped 4 bases from V and 2 bases from J, with 14 bases between. The CDR3 coding sequence is TGTGCCAGCAGCCCATTTGGAGGTCGACAAGAGACCCAGTACTTC. Its translation: CASSPFGGRQETQYF. The complete variable domain, with remaining parts taken from reference TRBV14 and TRBJ2-5, reads EAGVTQFPSHSVIEKGQTVTLRCDPISGHDNLYWYRRVMGKEIKFLLHFVKESKQDESGMPNNRFLAERTGGTYSTLKVQPAELEDSGVYFCASSPFGGRQETQYFGPGTRLLVL.

This CDR3 is CASSQDWAVKNSPLHF. In nucleotides, the CDR3 is TGCGCCAGCAGCCAGGACTGGGCGGTGAAGAATTCACCCCTCCACTTT. The J gene is TRBJ1-6, the V gene TRBV4-3; D not resolved. Trimming stripped 3 bases from V and 7 bases from J, with 16 bases between. Germline assignment: CDR1 LGHNA and CDR2 YSLEER. The CDR3 extends over 16 amino acids.

CDR3 amino acids: CATSREAVKNIQYF. CDR3 bases: TGTGCCACCAGCAGAGAAGCGGTCAAAAACATTCAGTACTTC. This sequence joins TRBV15 and TRBJ2-4; possible D gene TRBD2, 5 bases. Germline values: CDR1 LNHNV, CDR2 YYDKDF (reference sequence). V lost 0 bases and J lost 3, with 6 bases in between. The CDR3 runs 14 residues.